The rows below give T cell receptor beta chains drawn from one sample of a study of blood T cell repertoires in COVID-19. Assay: immunoSEQ multiplex PCR; the TCRdb copy retains only in-frame clones and omits some. The sample lists 200,000 to 300,000 clones, more than 80% occurring once. Input material: peripheral blood. The receptors were sampled from a woman aged 80 or older with COVID-19, enrolled during active disease. Each CDR3 is given with its conserved first and last residue.

j_call | v_call | cdr3_aa
TRBJ1-4 | TRBV2 | CASSEGGTANEKLFF
TRBJ1-1 | TRBV27 | CASSPQGPNTEAFF
TRBJ2-1 | TRBV28 | CASSSFGTGGRAGVYNEQFF
TRBJ1-6 | TRBV7-3 | CASSLGADSPLHF
TRBJ1-1 | TRBV19 | CASSTGQGVNTEAFF
TRBJ1-2 | TRBV5-4 | CASSLIEGAGGFSGYTF
TRBJ2-1 | TRBV5-6 | CASSLAGTGGGEQFF
TRBJ1-5 | TRBV6-1 | CASSGRDRGLSQPQHF
TRBJ1-5 | TRBV6-5 | CASSNKGYSNQPQHF
TRBJ1-1 | TRBV7-9 | CASSLALPGNTEAFF
TRBJ2-3 | TRBV18 | CASSPSRFTDTQYF
TRBJ1-1 | TRBV6-5 | CASSTTGNAEAFF
TRBJ1-4 | TRBV7-9 | CASSSTGRANEKLFF
TRBJ2-1 | TRBV7-9 | CASEEGALSYNEQFF
TRBJ1-1 | TRBV19 | CASSTGQAVREAFF
TRBJ1-4 | TRBV2 | CASSPTGGSNEKLFF
TRBJ2-3 | TRBV5-4 | CASSLQAGTDTQYF
TRBJ1-1 | TRBV3-1/TRBV3-2 | CASSQAGLSYTEAFF
TRBJ1-2 | TRBV5-1 | CASSSEPTGVGGYTF
TRBJ2-7 | TRBV18 | CASSQGQDNSPYF
TRBJ1-6 | TRBV3-1/TRBV3-2 | CASSLSLRDSLNSPLHF
TRBJ1-2 | TRBV5-6 | CASTQGFPGSGYTF
TRBJ1-2 | TRBV11-2 | CASSLDQGITDGYTF
TRBJ2-1 | TRBV29-1 | CSATSWDEQFF
TRBJ2-3 | TRBV7-9 | CASSLGGTFNIADTQYF
TRBJ2-7 | TRBV27 | CASSSSGYEQYF
TRBJ1-2 | TRBV19 | CASSTSSYGYTF
TRBJ2-7 | TRBV11-3 | CASSLAFGQGYEQYF
TRBJ1-1 | TRBV7-8 | CASSQDLGGTEAFF
TRBJ1-2 | TRBV19 | CASSRGGANYGYTF
TRBJ2-2 | TRBV7-3 | CASTLGTANTGELFF
TRBJ1-1 | TRBV5-1 | CASSPSRDRFQNTEAFF
TRBJ2-2 | TRBV30 | CAWSPARGGGELFF
TRBJ2-1 | TRBV30 | CAWSGRLGNEQFF
TRBJ2-3 | TRBV3-1/TRBV3-2 | CASSQEYLAGASTDTQYF
TRBJ1-1 | TRBV14 | CASSRQIRTEAFF
TRBJ2-7 | TRBV4-1 | CASSQVALLEQYF
TRBJ2-5 | TRBV5-4 | CASSSPRGGLGTQYF
TRBJ2-4 | TRBV5-4 | CASSPRAGRRLQYF
TRBJ1-1 | TRBV3-1/TRBV3-2 | CASSHNRGKFGTEAFF
TRBJ1-2 | TRBV6-6 | CASSFPGQGAYGYTF
TRBJ1-5 | TRBV30 | CAWRGGTGSNQPQHF
TRBJ1-1 | TRBV9 | CASSPRLLGGEAFF
TRBJ2-1 | TRBV7-2 | CASSLEAGAYNEQFF
TRBJ1-1 | TRBV18 | CASPGGLRNTEAFF
TRBJ1-2 | TRBV18 | CASSPETGIYGYTF
TRBJ2-2 | TRBV3-1/TRBV3-2 | CASSPLHETGELFF
TRBJ1-1 | TRBV6-1 | CASRLTLTYQGEAFF
TRBJ1-1 | TRBV9 | CASSVDPGTKTEAFF
TRBJ2-2 | TRBV6-5 | CASRTAGRNTGELFF
TRBJ1-1 | TRBV7-9 | CASKRQGRTNTEAFF